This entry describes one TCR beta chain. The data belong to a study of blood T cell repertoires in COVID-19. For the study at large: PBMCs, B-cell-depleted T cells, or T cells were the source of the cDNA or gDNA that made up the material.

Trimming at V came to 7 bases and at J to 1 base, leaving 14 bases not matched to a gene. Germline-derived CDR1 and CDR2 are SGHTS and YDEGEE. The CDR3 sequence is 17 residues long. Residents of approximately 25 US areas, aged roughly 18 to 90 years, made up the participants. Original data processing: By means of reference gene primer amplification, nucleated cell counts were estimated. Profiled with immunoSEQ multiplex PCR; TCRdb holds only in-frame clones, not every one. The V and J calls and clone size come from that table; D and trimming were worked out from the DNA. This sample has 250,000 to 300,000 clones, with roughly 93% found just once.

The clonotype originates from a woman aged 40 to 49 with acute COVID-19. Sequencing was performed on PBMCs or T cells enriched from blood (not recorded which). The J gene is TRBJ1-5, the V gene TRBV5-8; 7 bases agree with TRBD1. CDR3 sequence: CASQAWTGRGSNQPQHF. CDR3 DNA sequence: TGTGCCAGCCAGGCCTGGACAGGCCGTGGGAGCAATCAGCCCCAGCATTTT.